These 20 T cell receptor beta chains originate from one sample sequenced in a study of blood T cell repertoires in COVID-19 (dated by TCRdb to 2020 to 2022). Libraries were prepared through the immunoSEQ multiplex PCR assay. TCRdb retrieved this table from immuneACCESS and kept in-frame rearrangements only. Not all clones are present; in checked studies, unresolved V genes account for under half, and no reason is known for the remainder. This sample lists around 58,000 clones; around 93% were detected once. The top ten clonotypes cover 5.5% to 7.5% of the sample. Sequencing was performed on peripheral blood. These receptors were obtained from a woman aged 55-70 years with active or convalescent COVID-19.

The CDR3, as DNA: TGTGCCAGCAGTTACAATACCGTCTATGGCTACACCTTC. Translation: CASSYNTVYGYTF. The chain couples TRBV28 to TRBJ1-2, with unresolved D. Germline loops: CDR1 MDHEN, CDR2 SYDVKM. Trimming took off 4 bases at V and 4 bases at J, with 10 bases between the two ends. CDR3 size: 13 residues.

The rearrangement uses TRBV7-2 and TRBJ1-1, with D hard to call. There are 14 residues in the CDR3. Trimming pared 3 bases from V and 0 bases from J, leaving 8 bases between. CDR1 and CDR2 (germline): SGHTA, FQGNSA. The CDR3 protein is CASSFDGLNTEAFF. The CDR3 DNA sequence: TGTGCCAGCAGCTTCGACGGGTTGAACACTGAAGCTTTCTTT.

CDR3 DNA: TGTGCCAGCAGTTTAAGTGGGCCCTACGAGCAGTACTTC. This codes for CASSLSGPYEQYF. The rearrangement links TRBV12-3 or TRBV12-4 to TRBJ2-7; D is ambiguous. The V end was cut by 2 bases, the J end by 2 bases, with 7 bases between. This CDR3 comprises 13 residues.

The chain couples TRBV20-1 to TRBJ1-2; a weak D match, TRBD1 (5 bases). The CDR3 is 14 residues long. V lost 3 bases and J 0 bases, leaving 11 bases between the germline ends. CDR1 and CDR2 (germline): DFQATT, SNEGSKA (reference sequence). The CDR3 DNA follows: TGCAGTGCTAGTCCCGGGGGAGCTAACTATGGCTACACCTTC. The encoded protein is CSASPGGANYGYTF.

The V call is TRBV7-9, the J call TRBJ1-4, with no clear D. The CDR3 has 14 residues. The V end was cut by 1 base, the J end by 4 bases, with 7 bases between. The V gene's germline CDR1 is SEHNR and CDR2 FQNEAQ (reference sequence). The CDR3 loop reads CASSLVSVNEKLFF. The CDR3 DNA follows: TGTGCCAGCAGCTTAGTGTCGGTTAATGAAAAACTGTTTTTT.

The chain couples TRBV7-2 to TRBJ1-3; TRBD1 is a possible D gene (6 bases). Per the germline V gene, CDR1 is SGHTA and CDR2 is FQGNSA. CDR3 length: 14 amino acids. V lost 5 bases, J lost 2 bases, and 10 bases lay in between. The CDR3 region is CASSLRGAGNTIYF. In DNA form, the CDR3 reads TGTGCCAGCAGCCTCAGGGGAGCTGGAAACACCATATATTTT.

The CDR3 loop reads CASSPLGGDYYGYTF. The CDR3 nucleotides read TGTGCCAGCAGCCCTTTGGGAGGGGATTACTATGGCTACACCTTC. V and J are TRBV5-6 and TRBJ1-2; perhaps TRBD1 as D (5 bases). The germline V gene has CDR1 SGHDT and CDR2 YYEEEE. Trimming took 4 bases from V and 3 from J, leaving 16 bases between them. This CDR3 contains 15 residues.

The V call is TRBV3-1 (or the pseudogene TRBV3-2), the J call TRBJ2-3; D is unclear. CDR3 length: 14 residues. Trimming removed 1 base at V and 6 bases at J, with 11 bases between. Germline V CDR1 and CDR2: LGHDT, YNNKEL (reference sequence). The chain's CDR3 is CASSQVGLEDTQYF. Written as DNA, the CDR3 is TGTGCCAGCAGCCAAGTGGGCCTCGAGGATACGCAGTATTTT.

This rearrangement joins TRBV28 to TRBJ2-5; TRBD1 is a possible D gene (6 bases). The CDR3 is 14 residues long. Per the germline V gene, CDR1 is MDHEN and CDR2 is SYDVKM. Trimming cost V 2 bases and J 4 bases, with 11 bases left between them. The CDR3 loop is CASSLTGLPETQYF. CDR3 DNA sequence: TGTGCCAGCAGTTTAACAGGGCTTCCAGAGACCCAGTACTTC.

This chain connects TRBV5-1 to TRBJ1-2, with D possibly TRBD1 on 5 matching bases. Per the germline V gene, CDR1 is SGHRS and CDR2 is YFSETQ. The V gene lost 2 bases and the J gene lost 6 bases, with 11 bases spanning the gap. CDR3 length: 13 residues. The CDR3 loop reads CASSFRQGHGYTF. The CDR3 coding sequence is TGCGCCAGCAGCTTTCGCCAGGGCCATGGCTACACCTTC.

The chain employs TRBV28 and TRBJ1-2; 10 nucleotides match TRBD1. The CDR3 sequence is 14 residues long. Trimming removed 6 bases from V and 7 bases from J; junction bases left unmatched: 8. CDR1 MDHEN and CDR2 SYDVKM come from the germline V gene. As DNA, the CDR3 is TGTGCCAGCAGCCAGAAGACAGGGGGCTTTGGCTACACCTTC. It codes for CASSQKTGGFGYTF.

The table lists this clone with a count of one. Different DNA sequences within this sample yield the same CDR3. The chain is built from TRBV7-3 and TRBJ2-5; 7 positions agree with TRBD2. The V segment lost 2 bases and the J segment 4 bases; nucleotides outside the gene matches: 4. CDR1 SGHTA and CDR2 FQGTGA come from the germline V gene. The length of the CDR3 is 14 residues. The CDR3 DNA is TGTGCCAGCAGCTTACTCGCGGGAGTAGAGACCCAGTACTTC. It yields the protein CASSLLAGVETQYF.

This sequence joins TRBV28 and TRBJ1-3; D call uncertain. The CDR3 sequence is 13 residues long. The germline gives CDR1 MDHEN, CDR2 SYDVKM. Trimming pared 2 bases from V and 0 bases from J, leaving 2 bases between. The DNA of the CDR3 is TGTGCCAGCAGTTTACTCTCTGGAAACACCATATATTTT. Translation: CASSLLSGNTIYF.

The V call is TRBV28, the J call TRBJ2-7; 9 positions match TRBD1. Germline V CDR1 and CDR2: MDHEN, SYDVKM. V shed 7 bases and J 6 bases; nucleotides not matched to a gene: 7. CDR3 length equals 13 residues. In DNA form, the CDR3 reads TGTGCCAGCAATCGGGACAGGGAACGCGAGCAGTACTTC. Its protein product is CASNRDREREQYF.

Comments on this clone: It is unclear where the CDR3 begins or ends on the DNA, so no DNA is shown, and the CDR3 is as TCRdb lists it. V usage is TRBV2 and J usage is TRBJ2-5; the table gives TRBD2 as D, unverified against the DNA. The CDR3 has 15 amino acids, counting both end residues. Germline loops: CDR1 SNHLY, CDR2 FYNNEI. CDR3 in amino acids: CASILGGKGQETQYF.

This clone was recorded only once. The rearrangement links TRBV27 to TRBJ2-2; a weak D match, TRBD1 (6 bases). Germline assignment: CDR1 MNHEY and CDR2 SMNVEV (reference sequence). The CDR3 is made up of 14 amino acids. Trimming shortened V by 3 bases and J by 4 bases, and 9 bases separated the two germline ends. CDR3 protein: CASSLRGSTGELFF. The DNA for the CDR3 is TGTGCCAGCAGTTTGAGGGGGAGCACCGGGGAGCTGTTTTTT.

The chain joins TRBV2 to TRBJ1-5, with D perhaps matching TRBD1 (5 bases). The length of the CDR3 is 16 residues. V was cut by 3 bases and J by 0 bases, with 12 bases left in between. Germline loops: CDR1 SNHLY, CDR2 FYNNEI. The chain's CDR3 is CASSEPRQYSNQPQHF. The DNA for the CDR3 is TGTGCCAGCAGTGAGCCCCGACAGTATAGCAATCAGCCCCAGCATTTT. Based on the CDR3 plus reference TRBV2 and TRBJ1-5, the full variable domain is EPEVTQTPSHQVTQMGQEVILRCVPISNHLYFYWYRQILGQKVEFLVSFYNNEISEKSEIFDDQFSVERPDGSNFTLKIRSTKLEDSAMYFCASSEPRQYSNQPQHFGDGTRLSIL.

The CDR3 sequence is CASSLVGAGDNQPQHF. The CDR3, as DNA: TGTGCCAGCAGCTTAGTGGGGGCAGGGGACAATCAGCCCCAGCATTTT. The rearrangement links TRBV7-2 to TRBJ1-5, with D maybe TRBD1 (6 bases). The CDR3 is made up of 16 amino acids. Germline V gene data show CDR1 as SGHTA and CDR2 as FQGNSA. V lost 1 base to trimming and J lost 3 bases, with 13 bases between them. Looking up the rest from reference TRBV7-2 and TRBJ1-5 gives the full variable domain: GAGVSQSPSNKVTEKGKDVELRCDPISGHTALYWYRQSLGQGLEFLIYFQGNSAPDKSGLPSDRFSAERTGGSVSTLTIQRTQQEDSAVYLCASSLVGAGDNQPQHFGDGTRLSIL.

This clone was recorded only once. V and J are TRBV11-2 and TRBJ2-7; D ambiguous. There are 13 residues in the CDR3. With 1 base removed from V and 5 bases from J, the gap between germline ends came to 9 bases. Germline lookup yields CDR1 SGHAT and CDR2 FQNNGV. The CDR3 region is CASSLVPSHEQYF. CDR3 sequence (DNA): TGTGCCAGCAGCTTAGTCCCCAGTCACGAGCAGTACTTC. The variable domain in full, completed from reference TRBV11-2 and TRBJ2-7, reads EAGVAQSPRYKIIEKRQSVAFWCNPISGHATLYWYQQILGQGPKLLIQFQNNGVVDDSQLPKDRFSAERLKGVDSTLKIQPAKLEDSAVYLCASSLVPSHEQYFGPGTRLTVT.

Concerning this clone: One end of the junction varies from germline; a read error may be responsible. This rearrangement joins TRBV2 to TRBJ1-3; TRBD1 matches at 10 bases. This CDR3 comprises 15 residues. Germline values: CDR1 SNHLY, CDR2 FYNNEI. CDR3 loop: CASSSGTGDGYTIYF. DNA for the CDR3: TGTGCCAGCAGCTCCGGGACAGGGGATGGATACACCATATATTTT. Looking up the rest from reference TRBV2 and TRBJ1-3 gives the full variable domain: EPEVTQTPSHQVTQMGQEVILRCVPISNHLYFYWYRQILGQKVEFLVSFYNNEISEKSEIFDDQFSVERPDGSNFTLKIRSTKLEDSAMYFCASSSGTGDGYTIYFGEGSWLTVV.